This TCR beta chain was sequenced during a study of radiotherapy plus CTLA-4 blockade in lung cancer. The method was immunoSEQ multiplex PCR; TCRdb's version includes in-frame clones alone and lacks a portion of them. In the table there are around 56,000 clones, around 85% of which are singletons. V dropped 5 bases and J dropped 1; count of bases not matched to a gene: 10. Germline V gene data show CDR1 as SEHNR and CDR2 as FQNEAQ (reference sequence). This CDR3 region has 16 residues. Sequenced here: peripheral blood, sampled from a patient treated with radiotherapy plus ipilimumab. The chain uses TRBV7-9 and TRBJ2-7, with 8 bases identical to TRBD1. The clonotype originates from a human donor with non-small cell lung cancer who had a complete response to radiotherapy plus ipilimumab. CDR3 sequence reads: CASSRGAGGRSYEQYF. The DNA for the CDR3 is TGTGCCAGCAGCCGAGGGGCAGGGGGCCGGTCCTACGAGCAGTACTTC.